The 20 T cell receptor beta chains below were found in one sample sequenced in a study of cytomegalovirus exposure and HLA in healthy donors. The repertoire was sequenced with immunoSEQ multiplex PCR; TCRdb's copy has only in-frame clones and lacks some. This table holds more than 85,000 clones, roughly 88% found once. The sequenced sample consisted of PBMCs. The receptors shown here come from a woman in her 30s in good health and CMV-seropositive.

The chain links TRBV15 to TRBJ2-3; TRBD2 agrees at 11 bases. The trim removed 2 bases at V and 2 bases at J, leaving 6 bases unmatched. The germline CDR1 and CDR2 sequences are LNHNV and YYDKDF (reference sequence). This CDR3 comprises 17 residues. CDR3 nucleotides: TGTGCCACCAGCAGACTACTAGCGGGGGTCCCCACAGATACGCAGTATTTT. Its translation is CATSRLLAGVPTDTQYF.

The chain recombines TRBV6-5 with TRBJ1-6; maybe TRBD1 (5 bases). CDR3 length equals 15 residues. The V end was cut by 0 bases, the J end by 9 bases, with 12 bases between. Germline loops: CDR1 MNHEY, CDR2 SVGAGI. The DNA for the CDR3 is TGTGCCAGCAGTTACTCGGGGGGAAGAGGTTCACCCCTCCACTTT. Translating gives CASSYSGGRGSPLHF.

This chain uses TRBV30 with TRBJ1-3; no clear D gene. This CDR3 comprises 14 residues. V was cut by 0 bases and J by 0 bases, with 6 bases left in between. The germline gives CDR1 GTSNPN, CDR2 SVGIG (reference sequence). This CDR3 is CAWSVKSSGNTIYF. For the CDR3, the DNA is TGTGCCTGGAGTGTAAAGAGCTCTGGAAACACCATATATTTT.

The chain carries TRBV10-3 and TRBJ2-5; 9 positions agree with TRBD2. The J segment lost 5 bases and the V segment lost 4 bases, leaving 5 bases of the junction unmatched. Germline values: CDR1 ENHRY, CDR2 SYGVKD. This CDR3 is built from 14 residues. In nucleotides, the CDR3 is TGTGCCATCAGTGGGTCGGCGGGAGGGGAGACCCAGTACTTC. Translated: CAISGSAGGETQYF.

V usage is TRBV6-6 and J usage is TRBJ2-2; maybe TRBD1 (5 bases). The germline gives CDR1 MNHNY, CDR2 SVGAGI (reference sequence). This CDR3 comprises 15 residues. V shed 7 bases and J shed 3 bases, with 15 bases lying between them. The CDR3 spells CASKNMQGYTGELFF. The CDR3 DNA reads TGTGCCAGCAAGAACATGCAGGGATACACCGGGGAGCTGTTTTTT.

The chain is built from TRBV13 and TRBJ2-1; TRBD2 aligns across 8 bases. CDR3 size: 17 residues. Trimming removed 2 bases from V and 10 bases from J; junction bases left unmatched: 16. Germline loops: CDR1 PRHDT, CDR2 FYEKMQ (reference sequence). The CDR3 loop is CASSLKSGGTSSGEQFF. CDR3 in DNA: TGTGCCAGCAGCTTAAAGAGTGGCGGGACTAGTTCTGGGGAGCAGTTCTTC.

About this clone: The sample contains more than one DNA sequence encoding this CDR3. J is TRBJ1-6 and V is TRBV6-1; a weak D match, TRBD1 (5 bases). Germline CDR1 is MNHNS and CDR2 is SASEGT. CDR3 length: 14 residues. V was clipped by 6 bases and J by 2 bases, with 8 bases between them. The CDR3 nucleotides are TGTGCCAGCAGCGCAGGGCCCTATAATTCACCCCTCCACTTT. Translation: CASSAGPYNSPLHF.

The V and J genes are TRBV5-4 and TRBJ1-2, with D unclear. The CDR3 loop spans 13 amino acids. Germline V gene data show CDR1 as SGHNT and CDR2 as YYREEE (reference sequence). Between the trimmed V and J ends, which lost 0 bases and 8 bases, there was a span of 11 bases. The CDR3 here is CASSLGRHGGYTF. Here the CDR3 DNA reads TGTGCCAGCAGCTTGGGTAGGCACGGGGGCTACACCTTC.

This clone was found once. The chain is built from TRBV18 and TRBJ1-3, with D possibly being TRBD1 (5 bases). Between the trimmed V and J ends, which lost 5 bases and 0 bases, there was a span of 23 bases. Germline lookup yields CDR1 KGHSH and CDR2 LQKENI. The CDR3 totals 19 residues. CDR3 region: CASSSGTLLSTYSGNTIYF. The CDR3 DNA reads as TGTGCCAGCTCATCCGGGACTTTACTAAGTACCTACTCTGGAAACACCATATATTTT.

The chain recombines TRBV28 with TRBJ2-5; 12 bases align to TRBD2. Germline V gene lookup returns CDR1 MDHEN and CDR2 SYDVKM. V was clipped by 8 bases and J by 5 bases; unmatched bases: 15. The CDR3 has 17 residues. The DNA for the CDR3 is TGTGCCAGCTTCCCCCGGGGGAGACTAGCGGGAGTGGAGACCCAGTACTTC. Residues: CASFPRGRLAGVETQYF. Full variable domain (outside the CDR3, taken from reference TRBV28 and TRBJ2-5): DVKVTQSSRYLVKRTGEKVFLECVQDMDHENMFWYRQDPGLGLRLIYFSYDVKMKEKGDIPEGYSVSREKKERFSLILESASTNQTSMYLCASFPRGRLAGVETQYFGPGTRLLVL.

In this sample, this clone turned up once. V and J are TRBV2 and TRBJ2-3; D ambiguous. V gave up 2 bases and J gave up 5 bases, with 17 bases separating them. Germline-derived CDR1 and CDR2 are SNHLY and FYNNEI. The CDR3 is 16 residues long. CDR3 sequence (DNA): TGTGCCAGCAGTGAAAGGTTACAGCCTGTAGGAGATACGCAGTATTTT. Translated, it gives CASSERLQPVGDTQYF.

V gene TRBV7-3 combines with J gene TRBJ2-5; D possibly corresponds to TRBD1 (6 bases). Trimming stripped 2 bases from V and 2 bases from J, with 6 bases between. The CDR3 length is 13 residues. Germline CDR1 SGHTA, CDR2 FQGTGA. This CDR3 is CASSLGTQETQYF. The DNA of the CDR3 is TGTGCCAGCAGCTTAGGGACACAAGAGACCCAGTACTTC.

The CDR3 region is CAWSPRDRGINEQFF. The DNA of the CDR3 is TGTGCCTGGAGTCCCCGGGACAGGGGTATCAATGAGCAGTTCTTC. V and J are TRBV30 and TRBJ2-1, with 10 bases aligning to TRBD1. Losses at the gene ends were 2 bases for V and 6 bases for J; bases not matched to a gene: 7. The germline V gene encodes CDR1 GTSNPN and CDR2 SVGIG (reference sequence). The CDR3 covers 15 residues.

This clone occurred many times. The CDR3 region has the DNA TGTGCCAGCCGCCAGGACAGCCAAGGGGTAGCTTTCTTT. This gives the protein CASRQDSQGVAFF. J is TRBJ1-1 and V is TRBV2, with a weak D call TRBD1 (6 bases). CDR1 is SNHLY, CDR2 FYNNEI, per germline. V lost 8 bases and J lost 10, with 20 bases in between. The CDR3 length is 13 residues.

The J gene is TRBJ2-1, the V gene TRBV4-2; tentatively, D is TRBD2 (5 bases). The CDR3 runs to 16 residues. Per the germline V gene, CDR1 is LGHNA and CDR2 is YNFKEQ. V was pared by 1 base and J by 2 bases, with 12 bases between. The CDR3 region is CASSQGWERTYNEQFF. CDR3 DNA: TGTGCCAGCAGCCAAGGTTGGGAGAGGACCTACAATGAGCAGTTCTTC.

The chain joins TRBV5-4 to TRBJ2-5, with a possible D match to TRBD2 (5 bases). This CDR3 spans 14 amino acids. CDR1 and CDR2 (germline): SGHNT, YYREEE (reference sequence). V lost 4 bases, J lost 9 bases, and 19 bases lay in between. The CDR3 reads CASSPDRGSAAQYF. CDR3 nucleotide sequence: TGTGCCAGCAGCCCGGACCGGGGTTCAGCTGCCCAGTACTTC.

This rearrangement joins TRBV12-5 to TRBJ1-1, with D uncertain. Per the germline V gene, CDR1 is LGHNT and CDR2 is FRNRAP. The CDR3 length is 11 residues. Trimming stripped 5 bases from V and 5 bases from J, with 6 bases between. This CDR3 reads CASGGGTEAFF. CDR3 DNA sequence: TGTGCTAGTGGTGGAGGGACTGAAGCTTTCTTT.

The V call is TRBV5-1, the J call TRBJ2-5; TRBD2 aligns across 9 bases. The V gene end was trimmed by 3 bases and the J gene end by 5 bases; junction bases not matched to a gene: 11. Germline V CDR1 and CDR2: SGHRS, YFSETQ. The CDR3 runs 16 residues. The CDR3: CASSSGVAGVRETQYF. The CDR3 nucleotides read TGCGCCAGCAGCTCCGGGGTAGCGGGAGTACGGGAGACCCAGTACTTC.

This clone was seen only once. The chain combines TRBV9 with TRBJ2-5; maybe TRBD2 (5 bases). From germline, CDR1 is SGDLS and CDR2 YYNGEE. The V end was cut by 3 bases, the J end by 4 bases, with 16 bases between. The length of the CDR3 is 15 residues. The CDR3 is CASSARDGPGETQYF. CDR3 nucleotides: TGTGCCAGCAGCGCCCGGGATGGCCCTGGAGAGACCCAGTACTTC.

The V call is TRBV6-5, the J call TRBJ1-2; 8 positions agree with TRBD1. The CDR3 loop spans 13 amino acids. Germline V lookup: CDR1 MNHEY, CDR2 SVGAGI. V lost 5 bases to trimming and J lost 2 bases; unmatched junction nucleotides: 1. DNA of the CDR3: TGTGCCAGCAGTCGGACAGGGAACTATGGCTACACCTTC. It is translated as CASSRTGNYGYTF.